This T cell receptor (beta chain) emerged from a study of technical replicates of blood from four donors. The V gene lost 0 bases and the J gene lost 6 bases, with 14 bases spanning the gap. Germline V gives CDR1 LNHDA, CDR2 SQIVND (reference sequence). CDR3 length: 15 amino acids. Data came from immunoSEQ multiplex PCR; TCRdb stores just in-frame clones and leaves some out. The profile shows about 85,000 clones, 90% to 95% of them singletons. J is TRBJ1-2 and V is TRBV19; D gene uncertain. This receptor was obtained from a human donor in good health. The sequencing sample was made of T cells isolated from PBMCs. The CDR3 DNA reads TGTGCCAGTAGTATAGATGACGGGTCCGTCGATGGCTACACCTTC. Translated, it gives CASSIDDGSVDGYTF.